This T cell receptor (beta chain) was sequenced for a study of shared clonotypes between healthy human individuals. The assay was immunoSEQ multiplex PCR, and TCRdb's table has in-frame clones only and misses some. The repertoire includes roughly 300,000 clones, around 86% of them detected once, and about a sixth sits in the top ten. This CDR3 contains 18 residues. Germline values: CDR1 SNHLY, CDR2 FYNNEI. Trimming removed 7 bases from V and 0 bases from J; junction bases left unmatched: 8. There are many counts of this clone. Its antigen remains unknown. General study findings and limits: Some naive CD4 clonotypes, roughly 4.7%, turned up in common across four donors.

The sequence derives from a man between 18 and 35 years old in good health. Sequenced input: memory CD8+ T cells sorted from blood. Sample subset: CD45RO+ cells pooled with CCR7-negative TemRA cells. The chain links TRBV2 to TRBJ2-5, with 16 bases fitting TRBD2. The CDR3 sequence is CASTGTSGGDTYQETQYF. The CDR3 DNA follows: TGTGCCAGCACCGGGACTAGCGGGGGGGATACGTACCAAGAGACCCAGTACTTC. Full variable domain (missing parts from reference TRBV2 and TRBJ2-5): EPEVTQTPSHQVTQMGQEVILRCVPISNHLYFYWYRQILGQKVEFLVSFYNNEISEKSEIFDDQFSVERPDGSNFTLKIRSTKLEDSAMYFCASTGTSGGDTYQETQYFGPGTRLLVL.